This T cell receptor beta chain was recorded in a study of CD8 T cells in ankylosing spondylitis. Turning to this clonotype: What it recognizes is unknown.

Generation of TCR beta libraries employed quantitative 5'-RACE incorporating molecular barcodes. From the 5' RACE reads, TCRdb called clonotypes with MiXCR, one entry per CDR3 protein. The sample shows roughly 280,000 distinct CDR3 sequences, 20% of them seen only once. Findings and limits, study-wide: In synovial fluid and blood from reactive arthritis, some motif variants were previously reported.

Sequencing was performed on blood, either unsorted or a sorted T cell fraction (not recorded which). This sequence was found in a male donor with ankylosing spondylitis or in good health (not recorded which).

This CDR3 reads CASTPQGANGYTF. CDR3 in DNA: TGTGCCAGCACTCCTCAGGGGGCGAATGGCTACACCTTC. The chain recombines TRBV12-3 or TRBV12-4 with TRBJ1-2; 8 nucleotides align to TRBD1. V lost 7 bases and J lost 6; bases outside the gene matches: 7. The CDR3 runs 13 residues.